Listed below are T cell receptor beta chains from one sample, sequenced in a study of blood T cell repertoires in COVID-19. Here immunoSEQ multiplex PCR was the method, and the copy in TCRdb shows in-frame clones only, minus some. Here the sample spans about 190,000 clones, 70% to 90% being singletons. Sequenced: PBMCs or T cells enriched from blood (not recorded which). All receptors derive from a middle-aged woman in a cohort exposed to, infected with or recovered from COVID-19 (not recorded which). Both conserved end residues are part of each CDR3. A D gene is named only where the DNA matches it firmly. Some rows have no size entry. The others give once, few or many, or a class for an expanded clone.

>NA|TRBJ1-5|TRBV7-8|TRBD1
CASSLDYRGGNQPQHF
TGTGCCAGCAGCTTAGATTACAGGGGTGGCAATCAGCCCCAGCATTTT
>NA|TRBJ1-2|TRBV19|TRBD1
CASSITRTGGFGYTF
TGTGCCAGTAGTATTACACGGACAGGGGGCTTTGGCTACACCTTC
>once|TRBJ1-2|TRBV29-1|TRBD1
CSVERDRGYYGYTF
TGCAGCGTTGAAAGGGACAGGGGGTACTATGGCTACACCTTC
>few|TRBJ2-7|TRBV6-1|TRBD1
CASSEALWGQTYEQYF
TGTGCCAGCAGTGAAGCCCTGTGGGGACAGACCTACGAGCAGTACTTC
>many|TRBJ1-2|TRBV7-8|NA
CASSQQESYGYTF
TGTGCCAGCAGCCAACAGGAGAGCTATGGCTACACCTTC
>many|TRBJ2-3|TRBV6-4|TRBD2
CASSVLAGSTDTQYF
TGTGCCAGCAGTGTACTAGCGGGTAGCACAGATACGCAGTATTTT
>few|TRBJ2-1|TRBV7-2|TRBD1
CASSPLGTGTGDEQFF
TGTGCCAGCAGCCCGCTAGGGACAGGGACGGGGGATGAGCAGTTCTTC
>NA|TRBJ1-5|TRBV27|NA
CASSLSRGDQPQHF
TGTGCCAGCAGTTTATCCCGCGGGGATCAGCCCCAGCATTTT
>NA|TRBJ2-5|TRBV5-4|NA
CASRSGKGQETQYF
TGTGCCAGCCGATCAGGGAAGGGACAAGAGACCCAGTACTTC
>once|TRBJ1-1|TRBV5-4|NA
CASSTKQGTNTEAFF
TGTGCCAGCAGCACAAAACAGGGAACAAACACTGAAGCTTTCTTT
>NA|TRBJ2-3|TRBV3-1/TRBV3-2|TRBD1
CASSRFDRQGTQYF
TGTGCCAGCAGCCGGTTTGACAGACAGGGAACGCAGTATTTT
>NA|TRBJ1-2|TRBV7-2|NA
CASSSDHRVGGYTF
TGTGCCAGCAGCTCCGACCACAGGGTCGGGGGCTACACCTTC
>NA|TRBJ1-4|TRBV18|NA
CASSPLSGLTNEKLFF
TGTGCCAGCTCACCACTGAGCGGACTTACTAATGAAAAACTGTTTTTT
>NA|TRBJ1-2|TRBV18|TRBD1
CASSPGQGHDYGYTF
TGTGCCAGCTCACCGGGACAGGGGCATGACTATGGCTACACCTTC
>NA|TRBJ2-1|TRBV5-1|NA
CASSLLRHNEQFF
TGCGCCAGCAGCCTCCTTCGTCACAATGAGCAGTTCTTC
>NA|TRBJ2-3|TRBV11-2|NA
CASSLMARTDTQYF
TGTGCCAGCAGCTTAATGGCCCGCACAGATACGCAGTATTTT
>NA|TRBJ2-7|TRBV29-1|TRBD2
CSATGLATYEQYF
TGCAGCGCTACGGGACTAGCAACCTACGAGCAGTACTTC
>NA|TRBJ1-2|TRBV6-1|NA
CASSDPNDYTF
TGTGCCAGCAGTGACCCTAACGACTACACCTTC
>NA|TRBJ2-5|TRBV9|TRBD2
CASSFTSGGAGETQYF
TGTGCCAGCAGCTTTACTAGCGGGGGGGCTGGAGAGACCCAGTACTTC
>NA|TRBJ2-7|TRBV9|NA
CASSVAPVSYEQYF
TGTGCCAGCAGCGTAGCTCCTGTCTCCTACGAGCAGTACTTC
>once|TRBJ2-1|TRBV29-1|NA
CSVEDGRGVGEQFF
TGCAGCGTTGAAGACGGCAGGGGGGTGGGTGAGCAGTTCTTC
>NA|TRBJ1-1|TRBV3-1/TRBV3-2|TRBD1
CASSHGQGATEAFF
TGTGCCAGCAGCCACGGACAGGGTGCGACTGAAGCTTTCTTT
>NA|TRBJ2-7|TRBV2|NA
CATTLREQYF
TGTGCCACCACTTTACGGGAGCAGTACTTC
>NA|TRBJ1-6|TRBV27|NA
CASSLERRGGAYSPLHF
TGTGCCAGCAGTTTAGAACGACGCGGAGGGGCTTATTCACCCCTCCACTTT
>NA|TRBJ1-4|TRBV10-1|NA
CASSPGSRGEKLFF
TGCGCCAGCAGTCCCGGGTCCCGGGGTGAAAAACTGTTTTTT
>NA|TRBJ2-1|TRBV6-5|NA
CASSWAHEQFF
TGTGCCAGCAGTTGGGCCCATGAGCAGTTCTTC
>NA|TRBJ1-1|TRBV27|NA
CASSLFGTQPGNTEAFF
TGTGCCAGCAGTTTGTTTGGGACACAACCCGGGAACACTGAAGCTTTCTTT
>NA|TRBJ2-1|TRBV5-5|TRBD1
CASSPGDRVNEQFF
TGTGCCAGCAGCCCCGGGGACAGGGTTAATGAGCAGTTCTTC
>once|TRBJ2-7|TRBV7-9|NA
CASSFLSTLGDYEQYF
TGTGCCAGCAGCTTTCTGTCGACCCTAGGGGACTACGAGCAGTACTTC
>NA|TRBJ1-4|TRBV6-5|NA
CASSKRRTANEKLFF
TGTGCCAGCAGCAAGCGCCGGACAGCTAATGAAAAACTGTTTTTT
>NA|TRBJ2-7|TRBV27|TRBD1
CASSLGQGQYYEQYF
TGTGCCAGCAGTCTAGGACAGGGGCAATACTACGAGCAGTACTTC
>NA|TRBJ1-1|TRBV11-2|NA
CASSAGWVTEAFF
TGTGCCAGCAGCGCAGGGTGGGTGACTGAAGCTTTCTTT
>NA|TRBJ1-2|TRBV7-9|TRBD1
CASSLQGANYGYTF
TGTGCCAGCAGCTTACAGGGGGCAAACTATGGCTACACCTTC
>NA|TRBJ2-7|TRBV19|NA
CASSSGYEQYF
TGTGCCAGTAGTAGCGGCTACGAGCAGTACTTC
>NA|TRBJ2-1|TRBV3-1/TRBV3-2|TRBD2
CASSQDSRLAGDLDNEQFF
TGTGCCAGCAGCCAAGATAGCAGGCTAGCGGGAGACCTGGACAATGAGCAGTTCTTC
>few|TRBJ1-1|TRBV7-9|NA
CASSLVGGMVTEAFF
TGTGCCAGCAGCTTAGTAGGGGGAATGGTCACTGAAGCTTTCTTT
>NA|TRBJ2-6|TRBV14|TRBD2
CASSQSGITGANVLTF
TGTGCCAGCAGCCAAAGCGGGATTACCGGGGCCAACGTCCTGACTTTC
>NA|TRBJ2-7|TRBV27|NA
CASSLYGEQYF
TGTGCCAGCAGTTTATACGGCGAGCAGTACTTC
>NA|TRBJ1-5|TRBV19|TRBD1
CASNNKFDRGYSNQPQHF
TGTGCCAGTAATAATAAATTTGACAGGGGCTATAGCAATCAGCCCCAGCATTTT
>NA|TRBJ2-2|TRBV4-3|TRBD2
CASSQDPAGVVGELFF
TGCGCCAGCAGCCAAGACCCAGCGGGAGTTGTCGGGGAGCTGTTTTTT
>NA|TRBJ2-2|TRBV4-3|TRBD1
CASSQDGTGGYTGELFF
TGCGCCAGCAGCCAAGACGGGACAGGGGGCTACACCGGGGAGCTGTTTTTT
>NA|TRBJ1-1|TRBV13|NA
CASSLGPSNTEAFF
TGTGCCAGCAGCTTAGGTCCTTCGAACACTGAAGCTTTCTTT